This T cell receptor (beta chain) derives from a study of cytomegalovirus exposure and HLA in healthy donors. The repertoire was sequenced with immunoSEQ multiplex PCR; TCRdb's copy has only in-frame clones and lacks some. The sample includes roughly 58,000 clones, 90% of them seen just once. The sequence was collected from a man aged 18 to 29 in good health and CMV-seronegative. Material: PBMCs.

CDR3: CASSPPGGTGQNTEAFF. As DNA, the CDR3 is TGTGCCAGCTCACCACCGGGAGGAACAGGACAGAACACTGAAGCTTTCTTT. V and J are TRBV18 and TRBJ1-1, with D tentatively TRBD1 (5 bases). Germline V gene data show CDR1 as KGHSH and CDR2 as LQKENI. Trimming removed 0 bases from V and 1 base from J, with 15 bases in between. The CDR3 consists of 17 residues.